This entry lists 21 T cell receptor beta chains sequenced from one sample in a study of ipilimumab plus nivolumab after autologous stem cell transplantation. Profiled with immunoSEQ multiplex PCR; TCRdb holds only in-frame clones, not every one. The sample comprises roughly 11,000 clones, roughly three quarters of which are singletons, and 28% rests with the top ten. The sequencing here drew on PBMCs, taken in a trial of ipilimumab plus nivolumab as post-transplant consolidation. These TCRs come from a male donor with diffuse large B-cell lymphoma.

This rearrangement joins TRBV10-3 to TRBJ1-2; 10 bases are shared with TRBD1. The ends lost 4 bases at V and 7 bases at J; junction bases unmatched: 15. The length of the CDR3 is 17 residues. Germline V CDR1 and CDR2: ENHRY, SYGVKD. The CDR3, as DNA: TGTGCCATCAGTGCGTATTTGGGGGACAGGGGAATACGTGGCTACACCTTC. It specifies CAISAYLGDRGIRGYTF.

The V call is TRBV7-9, the J call TRBJ2-4; TRBD2 aligns across 11 bases. V gave up 5 bases and J gave up 7 bases; unmatched junction bases: 7. Germline V CDR1 and CDR2: SEHNR, FQNEAQ (reference sequence). This CDR3 has 15 amino acids. The CDR3 DNA follows: TGTGCCAGCAGCGTAGTAGCGGGGGGGTTGAACATTCAGTACTTC. This encodes CASSVVAGGLNIQYF. Supplemented by reference TRBV7-9 and TRBJ2-4, the full variable domain reads DTGVSQNPRHKITKRGQNVTFRCDPISEHNRLYWYRQTLGQGPEFLTYFQNEAQLEKSRLLSDRFSAERPKGSFSTLEIQRTEQGDSAMYLCASSVVAGGLNIQYFGAGTRLSVL.

By its share, this clone is medium-sized. The chain recombines TRBV5-1 with TRBJ2-2, with TRBD2 identical over 8 bases. With V trimmed by 2 bases and J by 1 base, 1 base remained unmatched. Germline V gives CDR1 SGHRS, CDR2 YFSETQ. This CDR3 contains 15 residues. CDR3 residues: CASSFAGGNTGELFF. The CDR3 nucleotides read TGCGCCAGCAGCTTCGCGGGAGGGAACACCGGGGAGCTGTTTTTT.

The V and J genes are TRBV28 and TRBJ2-7; the D is unclear. Trimming shortened V by 3 bases and J by 7 bases, and 16 bases separated the two germline ends. Germline V gives CDR1 MDHEN, CDR2 SYDVKM. The CDR3 sequence is 14 residues long. The CDR3 spells CASSLGQLTSEQYF. In DNA form, the CDR3 reads TGTGCCAGCAGTTTGGGTCAGTTAACGTCAGAGCAGTACTTC.

The chain combines TRBV27 with TRBJ2-7, with 12 bases aligning to TRBD2. This CDR3 region has 16 residues. Germline assignment: CDR1 MNHEY and CDR2 SMNVEV (reference sequence). The V gene end was trimmed by 5 bases and the J gene end by 5 bases; junction bases not matched to a gene: 10. CDR3 loop: CASSPPSGRAVDEQYF. The CDR3 coding sequence is TGTGCCAGCAGTCCTCCTAGCGGGAGGGCCGTGGACGAGCAGTACTTC.

The V gene is TRBV19, the J gene TRBJ2-7; either TRBD1 or TRBD2 may supply D (6 bases each). V was trimmed by 5 bases and J by 8 bases, leaving 16 bases between them. The CDR3 totals 13 residues. Germline CDR1 is LNHDA and CDR2 is SQIVND (reference sequence). DNA for the CDR3: TGTGCCAGTAGTCCGGGGGCGTCGGTTCAGCAGTACTTC. Amino acid sequence: CASSPGASVQQYF.

DNA of the CDR3: TGTGCCAGCAGCTTAGGACCGGGACAGGGATCCTACAATGAGCAGTTCTTC. Translation gives CASSLGPGQGSYNEQFF. V is TRBV11-3 and J is TRBJ2-1; 9 nucleotides line up with TRBD1. Trimming at V came to 1 base and at J to 1 base, leaving 5 bases not matched to a gene. CDR1 is SGHNT, CDR2 YENEEA, per germline. There are 17 residues in the CDR3. Based on the CDR3 plus reference TRBV11-3 and TRBJ2-1, the full variable domain is EAGVVQSPRYKIIEKKQPVAFWCNPISGHNTLYWYLQNLGQGPELLIRYENEEAVDDSQLPKDRFSAERLKGVDSTLKIQPAELGDSAVYLCASSLGPGQGSYNEQFFGPGTRLTVL.

About this clone itself: Since a much larger clone is just one base distant, this may be a read error. The rearrangement links TRBV9 to TRBJ1-1, with D possibly TRBD1 on 6 matching bases. CDR3 length: 16 amino acids. CDR1 is SGDLS, CDR2 YYNGEE, per germline. V dropped 10 bases and J dropped 1 base, with 23 bases sitting between them. The CDR3 DNA sequence: TGTGCCCGCCGCGTAGGGGGAAACGGGGGGAACACTGAAGCTTTCTTT. Amino acid sequence: CARRVGGNGGNTEAFF.

This chain uses TRBV19 with TRBJ2-7, with 11 bases fitting TRBD1. The CDR3 runs to 16 residues. J was trimmed by 7 bases and V by 6 bases; bases with no gene match: 14. The germline V gene has CDR1 LNHDA and CDR2 SQIVND (reference sequence). Written as DNA, the CDR3 is TGTGCCAGTAGCCCAGTTACTGGGACAGGGGGTCAGGAGCAGTACTTC. It codes for CASSPVTGTGGQEQYF.

The chain uses TRBV4-3 and TRBJ2-4; perhaps TRBD1 as D (6 bases). The V end lost 1 base, the J end lost 7 bases, and 14 bases lay between the germline ends. This CDR3 is built from 15 residues. CDR1 is LGHNA, CDR2 YSLEER, per germline. DNA of the CDR3: TGCGCCAGCAGCCAAGCCCGCGACAGGCAGAACATTCAGTACTTC. Residues: CASSQARDRQNIQYF.

Only a few counts were recorded for this clone. This chain connects TRBV9 to TRBJ1-2; D unresolved. Germline loops: CDR1 SGDLS, CDR2 YYNGEE. The CDR3 consists of 15 residues. V was trimmed by 0 bases and J by 4 bases, leaving 13 bases between them. The CDR3 is CASSVGGTRRYGYTF. CDR3 DNA sequence: TGTGCCAGCAGCGTAGGTGGAACACGCCGCTATGGCTACACCTTC.

The chain carries TRBV27 and TRBJ2-3, with D possibly being TRBD2 (5 bases). Germline-derived CDR1 and CDR2 are MNHEY and SMNVEV (reference sequence). The CDR3 totals 12 residues. V was shortened by 8 bases and J by 9 bases, with 15 bases between the two germline ends. This CDR3 is CASGRGYPTQYF. The DNA for the CDR3 is TGTGCCAGCGGACGAGGGTACCCGACGCAGTATTTT.

This clone was counted only a few times. The chain carries TRBV7-9 and TRBJ2-7, with D hard to call. V gave up 4 bases and J gave up 2 bases, with 3 bases separating them. This CDR3 spans 11 amino acids. Germline loops: CDR1 SEHNR, CDR2 FQNEAQ (reference sequence). The CDR3 protein is CASSSAYEQYF. The DNA of the CDR3 is TGTGCCAGCAGCTCTGCCTACGAGCAGTACTTC.

The CDR3 DNA reads TGCGCCAGCAGCCTTCAGCACACCACCTACGAGCAGTACTTC. This sequence encodes CASSLQHTTYEQYF. This chain joins TRBV4-1 and TRBJ2-7; D gene unclear. CDR3 length equals 14 residues. Germline assignment: CDR1 MGHRA and CDR2 YSYEKL. V was pared by 4 bases and J by 2 bases, with 12 bases between.

The chain uses TRBV27 and TRBJ2-7; the match to TRBD1 covers 12 bases. The V segment lost 5 bases and the J segment 2 bases; nucleotides outside the gene matches: 7. Germline V gene data show CDR1 as MNHEY and CDR2 as SMNVEV (reference sequence). This CDR3 has 16 residues. The CDR3 spells CASSLKGQGATYEQYF. The CDR3 DNA reads as TGTGCCAGCAGTCTAAAGGGACAGGGGGCAACCTACGAGCAGTACTTC.

The CDR3 spells CASSPGLAGTGELFF. The CDR3 DNA sequence: TGCGCCAGCAGCCCAGGACTAGCGGGCACCGGGGAGCTGTTTTTT. The chain couples TRBV4-1 to TRBJ2-2; 11 nucleotides agree with TRBD2. With V trimmed by 4 bases and J by 4 bases, 2 bases remained unmatched. Per the germline V gene, CDR1 is MGHRA and CDR2 is YSYEKL. CDR3 size: 15 residues.

By sample share, this clone is medium-sized. The rearrangement links TRBV29-1 to TRBJ2-1; D not certain. The germline V gene has CDR1 SQVTM and CDR2 ANQGSEA. V lost 7 bases, J lost 5 bases, and 15 bases lay in between. The CDR3 covers 13 residues. CDR3 nucleotide sequence: TGCAGCGCCGGCGGAATAGGAAACAATGAGCAGTTCTTC. Protein sequence: CSAGGIGNNEQFF.

V is TRBV7-6 and J is TRBJ2-6; D is unresolved. Trimming cost V 1 base and J 3 bases, with 1 base left between them. The germline gives CDR1 SGHVS, CDR2 FNYEAQ. The CDR3 has 13 amino acids. This CDR3 reads CASSLGGANVLTF. In nucleotides, the CDR3 is TGTGCCAGCAGCTTAGGTGGGGCCAACGTCCTGACTTTC.

The chain joins TRBV19 to TRBJ2-4, with D unclear. The CDR3 is made up of 15 amino acids. The V end lost 3 bases, the J end lost 0 bases, and 9 bases lay between the germline ends. Germline lookup yields CDR1 LNHDA and CDR2 SQIVND (reference sequence). CDR3 nucleotides: TGTGCCAGTAGTATTCGCCCGCTAGCCAAAAACATTCAGTACTTC. This sequence encodes CASSIRPLAKNIQYF.

This clone ranks as medium-sized. Other DNA sequences in this sample translate to the same CDR3. CDR3 in amino acids: CASSLLLAGGYEQYF. CDR3 nucleotides: TGTGCCAGCAGCTTACTACTAGCGGGGGGCTACGAGCAGTACTTC. V is TRBV7-2 and J is TRBJ2-7, with 12 bases fitting TRBD2. The length of the CDR3 is 15 residues. Germline loops: CDR1 SGHTA, CDR2 FQGNSA. Trimming cost V 2 bases and J 3 bases; bases outside gene matches: 2.

This clone has just a few counts. This same CDR3 is encoded by further DNA sequences in the sample. V and J are TRBV7-2 and TRBJ2-7; tentative D call: TRBD1 (5 bases). The CDR3 totals 13 residues. With 5 bases removed from V and 0 bases from J, the gap between germline ends came to 8 bases. CDR1 SGHTA and CDR2 FQGNSA come from the germline V gene. CDR3 protein: CASSPRASYEQYF. The CDR3 DNA is TGTGCCAGCAGCCCCAGGGCCTCCTACGAGCAGTACTTC.